Listed here are 15 T cell receptor beta chains from one sample, sequenced in a study of spatial heterogeneity in lung cancer. Study results and caveats: The number of expanded tumor alpha and beta chains correlated with mutation number.

TCRdb processed the 5' RACE reads anew with MiXCR; each CDR3 protein has one entry. The table includes around 13,000 distinct CDR3 sequences, 4.5% to 5.5% detected once. These receptors have no identified antigens. Time point reported: sample taken at primary tumor resection. Source: lung tumor tissue, taken at surgery. The receptor set was obtained from a male donor with early-stage non-small cell lung cancer.

This clonotype was detected many times. As an off-target read in a library built for alpha chains, this beta chain has a frequency of little significance. The chain has TRBV6-2 or TRBV6-3 and TRBJ2-1, with 9 bases aligning to TRBD1. The CDR3 contains 18 residues. Looked up from germline, CDR1 is MNHEY and CDR2 is SVGEGT. V was pared by 0 bases and J by 5 bases, with 11 bases of the junction left unmatched. CDR3 amino acids: CASSYSRGTGGYNNEQFF. Here the CDR3 DNA reads TGTGCCAGCAGTTACTCGAGGGGAACAGGGGGCTACAACAATGAGCAGTTCTTC.

There are many counts of this clonotype. A library made for alpha chains picked up this beta chain off target, so its size means little. The genes are TRBV28 and TRBJ1-5; D not certain. The germline V and J ends were trimmed by 4 bases and 0 bases, with 16 bases remaining between them. The CDR3 totals 17 residues. Germline loops: CDR1 MDHEN, CDR2 SYDVKM. CDR3: CASSSYRLAVSNQPQHF. DNA of the CDR3: TGTGCCAGCAGTTCGTATCGGTTAGCAGTTAGCAATCAGCCCCAGCATTTT.

The table lists this clonotype with a few counts. As an off-target read in a library built for alpha chains, this beta chain has a frequency of little significance. The chain joins TRBV5-4 to TRBJ2-3; 10 bases align to TRBD2. The CDR3 has 16 residues. Germline V CDR1 and CDR2: SGHNT, YYREEE (reference sequence). V lost 3 bases, J lost 3 bases, and 7 bases stayed unmatched. The CDR3 reads CASSSQRGGTTDTQYF. The CDR3 nucleotides are TGTGCCAGCAGCTCCCAGCGGGGGGGAACTACAGATACGCAGTATTTT.

A few counts support this clonotype. The size of this beta chain means little, since it is a stray read in a library made for alpha chains. This chain connects TRBV12-3 or TRBV12-4 to TRBJ2-2, with 9 bases matching TRBD1. V was pared by 7 bases and J by 6 bases, with 9 bases of the junction left unmatched. This CDR3 is 15 amino acids long. The CDR3 DNA reads TGTGCCAGCACTCCGGGACAGGGAGTCCCCGGGGAGCTGTTTTTT. Protein: CASTPGQGVPGELFF.

This clonotype has only a few counts. This beta chain came through as a stray read in a library set up for alpha chains, and its size says little. This rearrangement joins TRBV9 to TRBJ2-1; D perhaps matches TRBD1 (6 bases). CDR1 and CDR2 from the germline V gene are SGDLS and YYNGEE. V lost 4 bases and J lost 5, with 16 bases in between. The CDR3 runs to 15 residues. The CDR3 is CASSPRAAGDNEQFF. CDR3 bases: TGTGCCAGCAGCCCCCGAGCTGCAGGGGACAATGAGCAGTTCTTC.

About this clonotype: In a library made to pick up alpha chains, this beta chain is a stray read with a size that means little. The rearrangement joins TRBV30 to TRBJ2-3; D might be TRBD1 (6 bases). V lost 4 bases and J 2 bases, leaving 10 bases between the germline ends. CDR1 and CDR2 from the germline V gene are GTSNPN and SVGIG (reference sequence). The CDR3 runs 13 residues. CDR3 in amino acids: CAWKNRDTDTQYF. Written as DNA, the CDR3 is TGTGCCTGGAAGAACAGGGACACAGATACGCAGTATTTT.

This clonotype appeared many times. This beta chain appears as a stray read in a library generated for alpha chains; its size is not informative. CDR3 sequence reads: CASSLGTGVNSPLHF. CDR3 nucleotides: TGTGCCAGCAGCCTCGGGACAGGGGTAAATTCACCCCTCCACTTT. This rearrangement joins TRBV7-2 to TRBJ1-6, with 10 nucleotides matching TRBD1. Trimming cost V 5 bases and J 7 bases; bases outside gene matches: 5. Germline V gives CDR1 SGHTA, CDR2 FQGNSA. The CDR3 spans 15 residues.

About this clonotype itself: No DNA is shown, since the ends of the CDR3 on it are uncertain; the CDR3 is the one TCRdb lists. In a library made to pick up alpha chains, this beta chain is a stray read with a size that means little. This chain joins TRBV11-2 and TRBJ2-5. The CDR3 totals 14 residues, both ends included. CDR1 is SGHAT and CDR2 is FQNNGV in the germline V gene. The chain's CDR3 is CASSVRRAQETQYF.

This clonotype was counted many times. In a library made to pick up alpha chains, this beta chain is a stray read with a size that means little. The J gene is TRBJ2-5, the V gene TRBV29-1; D remains ambiguous. Germline-derived CDR1 and CDR2 are SQVTM and ANQGSEA. This CDR3 has 12 residues. Trimming removed 2 bases from V and 5 bases from J, with 9 bases in between. The CDR3 here is CSVERPRETQYF. The CDR3 DNA is TGCAGCGTTGAACGGCCCCGGGAGACCCAGTACTTC.

This clonotype has a count of ten or more. This beta chain is a stray sequence in a library constructed for alpha chains; its clone size is not meaningful. This chain links TRBV9 with TRBJ1-1; 9 bases agree with TRBD1. The CDR3 totals 14 residues. V was clipped by 4 bases and J by 11 bases; unmatched bases: 12. Germline values: CDR1 SGDLS, CDR2 YYNGEE. CDR3 region: CASSPRYGTGSAFF. CDR3 nucleotide sequence: TGTGCCAGCAGCCCAAGGTATGGGACAGGGTCGGCTTTCTTT.

This clonotype was counted ten times or more. This beta chain is an off-target read within a library intended for alpha chains, so its frequency means little. The J gene is TRBJ2-3, the V gene TRBV5-4, with TRBD2 matching over 13 bases. The CDR3 covers 16 residues. V trimming: 0 bases; J trimming: 5 bases; junction bases outside the gene matches: 3. Per the germline V gene, CDR1 is SGHNT and CDR2 is YYREEE (reference sequence). CDR3 nucleotide sequence: TGTGCCAGCAGCTTGGTACTAGCGGGGGGGCGAGATACGCAGTATTTT. It is translated as CASSLVLAGGRDTQYF.

This clonotype was seen at least ten times. Being off target in a library aimed at alpha chains, this beta chain has a size of little meaning. The chain couples TRBV12-3 or TRBV12-4 to TRBJ1-3; no definite D call. This CDR3 spans 13 amino acids. The V and J ends lost 4 bases and 0 bases respectively, with 4 bases between them. In nucleotides, the CDR3 is TGTGCCAGCAGTTGGGGCTCTGGAAACACCATATATTTT. Translated, it gives CASSWGSGNTIYF.

This clonotype was detected many times. This beta chain turned up in a library designed for alpha chains; as an off-target read, its abundance says little. This chain uses TRBV4-3 with TRBJ2-3, with a weak D call TRBD1 (5 bases). V gave up 2 bases and J gave up 5 bases, with 5 bases separating them. This CDR3 is 12 amino acids long. In germline, CDR1 is LGHNA, CDR2 YSLEER. The CDR3 protein is CASSQRGDTQYF. CDR3 in DNA: TGCGCCAGCAGCCAAAGGGGAGATACGCAGTATTTT.

In its sample, this clonotype was seen many times. This beta chain is a stray sequence in a library constructed for alpha chains; its clone size is not meaningful. The V and J genes are TRBV20-1 and TRBJ2-7; maybe TRBD1 (5 bases). Germline CDR1 DFQATT, CDR2 SNEGSKA (reference sequence). This CDR3 has 17 residues. V lost 0 bases, J lost 4 bases, and 22 bases lay in between. CDR3 sequence reads: CSARDIRKGKNPYEQYF. CDR3 DNA: TGCAGTGCTAGAGATATTCGGAAGGGGAAAAACCCTTACGAGCAGTACTTC.

This clonotype turned up a few times. Found in a library prepared for alpha chains, this beta chain is an off-target read, and its abundance has little meaning. This chain joins TRBV6-2 or TRBV6-3 and TRBJ2-3; no firm D call. Germline-derived CDR1 and CDR2 are MNHEY and SVGEGT. V shed 6 bases and J shed 2 bases, with 6 bases lying between them. The CDR3 runs 12 residues. This chain's CDR3 is CASSANTDTQYF. The CDR3 DNA is TGTGCCAGCAGCGCTAACACAGATACGCAGTATTTT.